The TCR beta chain under discussion was sequenced for a study of human T cells and chemical hapten exposure. Study background: The study lasted around 5 months, and patients were dosed weekly with diphenylcyclopropenone on the scalp throughout. Predominantly women, the patients had alopecia areata, totalis or universalis.

One entry per CDR3 protein results from TCRdb running MiXCR on the RACE reads. The sample records 150,000 to 200,000 distinct CDR3 sequences, approximately 15% being singletons. This clonotype was seen ten or more times. CDR3 length: 11 amino acids. Trimming cost V 7 bases and J 4 bases, with 9 bases left between them. In germline, CDR1 is SQVTM, CDR2 ANQGSEA. Sample time point: patch test 1, 2 weeks after DPC sensitization. The sample's treatment: therapeutic diphenylcyclopropenone sensitization with weekly scalp DPC. The origin of this receptor is a woman aged 25 to 39 with alopecia areata. Some clones in this sample may be carry-over from other donors' samples. The chain employs TRBV29-1 and TRBJ2-3, with D unresolved. The sample was whole blood, taken in connection with sensitization to the hapten diphenylcyclopropenone (DPC). CDR3 nucleotide sequence: TGCAGCGCCTCTAGGTCAGATACGCAGTATTTT. Translated, it gives CSASRSDTQYF.